This T cell receptor (beta chain) derives from a study of blood T cell repertoires in COVID-19. Study-level background: The United States, Italy and Spain supplied acute and convalescent COVID-19 samples. In each case, the material was cDNA or gDNA derived from T cells, B-cell-depleted T cells, or PBMCs.

One Seattle source followed patients from active infection through their disease course. In the study's own analysis: Reference gene primer amplification gave estimated nucleated cell counts. Clones were read by immunoSEQ multiplex PCR, and TCRdb kept only the in-frame ones, dropping some. V and J calls plus clone size are reproduced from that table; the DNA served to infer D and trimming. The data show roughly 300,000 clones, 89% seen once. The germline V and J ends were trimmed by 0 bases and 2 bases, with 9 bases remaining between them. The CDR3 is made up of 15 amino acids. CDR1 and CDR2 from the germline V gene are SGHRS and YFSETQ.

The chain employs TRBV5-1 and TRBJ1-3, with a weak D call TRBD1 (5 bases). The clonotype originates from a woman under 40 with COVID-19, enrolled during active disease. Source material: peripheral blood. CDR3 DNA sequence: TGCGCCAGCAGCTTGGGACAGCCCGCTGGAAACACCATATATTTT. It translates to CASSLGQPAGNTIYF.